The rows below give T cell receptor beta chains drawn from one sample of a study of blood T cell repertoires in COVID-19. Clones were read by immunoSEQ multiplex PCR, and TCRdb kept only the in-frame ones, dropping some. The sample shows approximately 380,000 clones, 88% of them seen only once. The sample consisted of PBMCs or T cells enriched from blood (not recorded which). The receptor source for this set is a woman aged 18-35 years who had recovered from COVID-19. Both conserved end residues are part of each CDR3.

v_call	j_call	cdr3_aa
TRBV27	TRBJ2-7	CASSAELPGQISTYEQYF
TRBV24-1	TRBJ2-7	CATSSQGSREQYF
TRBV10-3	TRBJ2-1	CATQGGGEQFF
TRBV7-3	TRBJ1-3	CASSLDRRNTIYF
TRBV4-2	TRBJ2-1	CASSHGQGGLSNEQFF
TRBV11-1	TRBJ1-3	CASSSIGRVGNTIYF
TRBV5-1	TRBJ1-3	CASSSYTGTGNTIYF
TRBV9	TRBJ1-1	CASSPTGATEAFF
TRBV30	TRBJ2-3	CAWSSGDTQYF
TRBV5-5	TRBJ2-7	CASSLVFGSAGEQYF